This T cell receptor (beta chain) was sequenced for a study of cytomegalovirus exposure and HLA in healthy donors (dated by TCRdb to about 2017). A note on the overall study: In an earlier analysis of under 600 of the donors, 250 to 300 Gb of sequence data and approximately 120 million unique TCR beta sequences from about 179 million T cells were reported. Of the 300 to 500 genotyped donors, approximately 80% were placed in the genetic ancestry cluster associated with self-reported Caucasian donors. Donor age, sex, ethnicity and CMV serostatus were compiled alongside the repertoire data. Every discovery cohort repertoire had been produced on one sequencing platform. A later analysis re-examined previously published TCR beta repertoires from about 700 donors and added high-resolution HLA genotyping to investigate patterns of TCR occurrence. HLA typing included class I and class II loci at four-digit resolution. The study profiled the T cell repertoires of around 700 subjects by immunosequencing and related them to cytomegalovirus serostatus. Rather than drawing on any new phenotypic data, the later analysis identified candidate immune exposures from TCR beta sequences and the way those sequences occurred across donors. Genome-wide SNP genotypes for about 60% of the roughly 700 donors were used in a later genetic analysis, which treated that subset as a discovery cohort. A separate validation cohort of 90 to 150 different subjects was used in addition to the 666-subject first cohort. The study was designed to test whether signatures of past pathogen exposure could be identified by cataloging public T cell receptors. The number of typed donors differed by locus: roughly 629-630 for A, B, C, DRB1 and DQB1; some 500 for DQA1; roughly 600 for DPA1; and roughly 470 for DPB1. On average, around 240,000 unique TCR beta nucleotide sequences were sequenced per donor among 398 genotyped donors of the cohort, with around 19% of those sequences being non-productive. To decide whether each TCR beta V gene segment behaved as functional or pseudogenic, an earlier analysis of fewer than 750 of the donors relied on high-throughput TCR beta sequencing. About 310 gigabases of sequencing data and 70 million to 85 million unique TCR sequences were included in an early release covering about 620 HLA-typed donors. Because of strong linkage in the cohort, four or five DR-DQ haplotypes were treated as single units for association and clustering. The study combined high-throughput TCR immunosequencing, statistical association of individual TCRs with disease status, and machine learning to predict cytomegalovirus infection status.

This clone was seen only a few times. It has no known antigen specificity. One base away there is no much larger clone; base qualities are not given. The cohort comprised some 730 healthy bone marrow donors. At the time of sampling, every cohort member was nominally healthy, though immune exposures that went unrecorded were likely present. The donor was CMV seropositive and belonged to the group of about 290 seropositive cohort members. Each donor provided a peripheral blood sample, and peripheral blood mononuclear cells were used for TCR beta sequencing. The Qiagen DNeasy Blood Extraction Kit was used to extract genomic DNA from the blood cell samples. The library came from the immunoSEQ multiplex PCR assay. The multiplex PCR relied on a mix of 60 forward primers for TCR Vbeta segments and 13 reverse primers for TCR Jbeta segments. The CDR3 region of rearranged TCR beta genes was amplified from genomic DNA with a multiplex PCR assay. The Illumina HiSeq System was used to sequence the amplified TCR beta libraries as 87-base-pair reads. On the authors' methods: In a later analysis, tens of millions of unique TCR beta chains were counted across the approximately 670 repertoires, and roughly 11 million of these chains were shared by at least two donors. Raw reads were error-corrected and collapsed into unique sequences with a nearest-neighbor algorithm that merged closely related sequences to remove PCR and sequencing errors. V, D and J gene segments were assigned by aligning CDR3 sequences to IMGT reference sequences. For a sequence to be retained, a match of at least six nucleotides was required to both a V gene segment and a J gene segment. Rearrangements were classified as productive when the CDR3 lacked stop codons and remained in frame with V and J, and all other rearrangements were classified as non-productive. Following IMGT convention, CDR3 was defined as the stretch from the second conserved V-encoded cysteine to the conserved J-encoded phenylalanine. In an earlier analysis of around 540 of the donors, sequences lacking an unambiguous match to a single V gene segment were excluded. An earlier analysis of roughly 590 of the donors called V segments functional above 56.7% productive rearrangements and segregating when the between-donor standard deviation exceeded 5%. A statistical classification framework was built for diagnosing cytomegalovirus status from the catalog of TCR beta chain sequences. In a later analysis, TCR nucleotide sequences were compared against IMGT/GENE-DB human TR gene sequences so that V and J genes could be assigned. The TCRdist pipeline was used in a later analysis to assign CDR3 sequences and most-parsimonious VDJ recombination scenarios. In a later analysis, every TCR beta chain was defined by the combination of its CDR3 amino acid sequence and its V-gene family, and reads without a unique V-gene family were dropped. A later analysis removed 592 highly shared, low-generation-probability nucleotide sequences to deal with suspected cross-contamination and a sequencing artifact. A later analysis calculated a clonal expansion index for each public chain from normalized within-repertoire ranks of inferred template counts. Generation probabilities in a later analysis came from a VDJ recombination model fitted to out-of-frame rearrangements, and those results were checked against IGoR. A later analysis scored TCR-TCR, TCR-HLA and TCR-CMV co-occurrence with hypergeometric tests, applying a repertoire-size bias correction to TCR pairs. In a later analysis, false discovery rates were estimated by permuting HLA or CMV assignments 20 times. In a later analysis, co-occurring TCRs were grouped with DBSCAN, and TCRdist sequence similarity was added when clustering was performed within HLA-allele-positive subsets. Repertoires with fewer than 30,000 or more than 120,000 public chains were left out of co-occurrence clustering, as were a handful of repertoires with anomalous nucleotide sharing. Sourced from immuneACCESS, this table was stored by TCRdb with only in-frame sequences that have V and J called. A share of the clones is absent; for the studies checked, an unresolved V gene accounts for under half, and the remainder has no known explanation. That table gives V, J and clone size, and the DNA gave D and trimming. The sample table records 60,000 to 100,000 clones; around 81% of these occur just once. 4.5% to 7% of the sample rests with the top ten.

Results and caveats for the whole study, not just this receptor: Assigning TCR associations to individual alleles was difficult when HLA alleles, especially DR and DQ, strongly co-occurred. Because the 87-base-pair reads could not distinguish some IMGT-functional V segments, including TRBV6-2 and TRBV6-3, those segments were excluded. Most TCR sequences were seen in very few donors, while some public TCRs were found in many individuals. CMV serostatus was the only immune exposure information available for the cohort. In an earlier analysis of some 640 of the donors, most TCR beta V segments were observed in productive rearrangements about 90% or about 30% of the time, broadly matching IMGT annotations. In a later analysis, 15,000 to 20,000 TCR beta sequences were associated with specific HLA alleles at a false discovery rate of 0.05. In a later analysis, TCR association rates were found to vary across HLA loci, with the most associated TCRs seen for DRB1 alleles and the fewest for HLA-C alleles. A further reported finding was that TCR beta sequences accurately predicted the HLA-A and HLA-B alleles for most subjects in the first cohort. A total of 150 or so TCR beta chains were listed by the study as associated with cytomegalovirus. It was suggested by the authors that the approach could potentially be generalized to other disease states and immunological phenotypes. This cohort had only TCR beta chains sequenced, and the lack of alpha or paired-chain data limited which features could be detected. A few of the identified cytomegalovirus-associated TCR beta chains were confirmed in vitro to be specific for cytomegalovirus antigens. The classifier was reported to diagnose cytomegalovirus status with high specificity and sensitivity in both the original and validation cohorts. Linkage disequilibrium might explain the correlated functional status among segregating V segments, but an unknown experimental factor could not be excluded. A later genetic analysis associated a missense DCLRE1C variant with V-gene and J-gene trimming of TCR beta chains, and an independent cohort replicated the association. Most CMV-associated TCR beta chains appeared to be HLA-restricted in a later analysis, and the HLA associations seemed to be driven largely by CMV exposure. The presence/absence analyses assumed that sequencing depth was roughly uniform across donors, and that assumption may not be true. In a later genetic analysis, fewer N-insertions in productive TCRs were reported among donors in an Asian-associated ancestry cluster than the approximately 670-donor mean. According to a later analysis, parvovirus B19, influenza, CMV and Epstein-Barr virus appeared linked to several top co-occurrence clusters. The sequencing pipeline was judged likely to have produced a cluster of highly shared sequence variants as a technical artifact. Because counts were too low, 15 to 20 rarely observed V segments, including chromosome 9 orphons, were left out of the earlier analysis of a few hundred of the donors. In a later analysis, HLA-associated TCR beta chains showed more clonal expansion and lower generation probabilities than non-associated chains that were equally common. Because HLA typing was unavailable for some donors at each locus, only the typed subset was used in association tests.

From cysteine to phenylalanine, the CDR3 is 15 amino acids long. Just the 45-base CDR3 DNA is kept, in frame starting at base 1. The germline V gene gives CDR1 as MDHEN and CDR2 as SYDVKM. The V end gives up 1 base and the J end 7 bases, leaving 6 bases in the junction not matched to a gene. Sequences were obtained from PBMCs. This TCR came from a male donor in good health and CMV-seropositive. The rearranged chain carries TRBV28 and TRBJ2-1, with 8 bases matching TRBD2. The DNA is TGTGCCAGCAGTTTATTTAGCGGGAACGAAAATGAGCAGTTCTTC. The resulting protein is CASSLFSGNENEQFF.